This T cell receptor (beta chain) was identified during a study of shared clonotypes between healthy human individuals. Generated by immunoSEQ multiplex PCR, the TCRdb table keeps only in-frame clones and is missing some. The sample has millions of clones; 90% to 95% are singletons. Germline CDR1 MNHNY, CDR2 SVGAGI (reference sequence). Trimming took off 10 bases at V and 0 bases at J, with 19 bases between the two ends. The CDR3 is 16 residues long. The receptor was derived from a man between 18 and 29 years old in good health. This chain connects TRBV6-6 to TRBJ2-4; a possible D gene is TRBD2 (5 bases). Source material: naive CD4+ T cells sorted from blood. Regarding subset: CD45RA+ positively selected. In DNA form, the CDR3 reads TGTGCCACCACGTACTATAGCGTACTAGCCAAAAACATTCAGTACTTC. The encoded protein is CATTYYSVLAKNIQYF.